This T cell receptor (beta chain) was recovered during a study of cytomegalovirus exposure and HLA in healthy donors. The study ran its PCR with 60 Vbeta and 13 Jbeta primers. The protocol was immunoSEQ multiplex PCR, while the TCRdb copy is restricted to in-frame clones and leaves out a portion. The data hold 150,000 to 180,000 clones, with 85% observed a single time. The ends lost 5 bases at V and 0 bases at J; junction bases unmatched: 20. In germline, CDR1 is MDHEN, CDR2 SYDVKM. This CDR3 is built from 21 residues. The chain carries TRBV28 and TRBJ1-5; 9 bases match TRBD1. This TCR was recovered from a woman aged 18-29 years in good health and CMV-seronegative. The specimen sequenced was PBMCs. The CDR3: CASSPAWTGVMGVNSNQPQHF. The CDR3 DNA reads TGTGCCAGCAGTCCCGCCTGGACAGGGGTGATGGGGGTTAATAGCAATCAGCCCCAGCATTTT.